The 22 T cell receptor beta chains given below trace back to one sample, sequenced in a study of blood T cell repertoires in COVID-19. Profiled with immunoSEQ multiplex PCR; TCRdb holds only in-frame clones, not every one. The sample carries 200,000 to 250,000 clones, about 80% recorded once. The source material was peripheral blood. The receptor source for this set is a woman aged 45-65 years with acute or convalescent COVID-19.

This chain joins TRBV15 and TRBJ2-6; D unclear. The CDR3 runs to 18 residues. Trimming left V 1 base short and J 0 bases short, with 13 bases between. The V gene's germline CDR1 is LNHNV and CDR2 YYDKDF (reference sequence). CDR3 nucleotide sequence: TGTGCCACCAGCAGAGGAGGCTCCCACTACTCTGGGGCCAACGTCCTGACTTTC. Translating it yields CATSRGGSHYSGANVLTF.

The chain has TRBV28 and TRBJ1-6, with D possibly being TRBD1 (6 bases). Deletions cut 5 bases from V and 9 bases from J, with 14 bases between. CDR1 and CDR2 from the germline V gene are MDHEN and SYDVKM. CDR3 length equals 14 residues. Here the CDR3 DNA reads TGTGCCAGCAGTAAAGGGACAATCTCTTCACCCCTCCACTTT. Amino acid sequence: CASSKGTISSPLHF.

The rearrangement links TRBV19 to TRBJ1-6; a weak D match, TRBD1 (6 bases). V lost 4 bases to trimming and J lost 10 bases, with 17 bases between them. In germline, CDR1 is LNHDA, CDR2 SQIVND (reference sequence). This CDR3 contains 15 residues. The CDR3 spells CASSTPGQVGSPLHF. In DNA form, the CDR3 reads TGTGCCAGTAGTACCCCGGGACAAGTCGGCTCACCCCTCCACTTT.

This clone was found a few times. The chain joins TRBV28 to TRBJ2-7, with TRBD2 matching over 10 bases. The germline CDR1 and CDR2 sequences are MDHEN and SYDVKM. The CDR3 is 14 amino acids. Trimming at V came to 4 bases and at J to 3 bases, leaving 3 bases not matched to a gene. The DNA for the CDR3 is TGTGCCAGCAGTTGGACTAGCGGCCGCTACGAGCAGTACTTC. Protein sequence: CASSWTSGRYEQYF.

This sequence joins TRBV18 and TRBJ2-1; a possible D gene is TRBD2 (5 bases). The CDR3 length is 12 residues. V lost 6 bases and J lost 8, with 11 bases in between. Germline values: CDR1 KGHSH, CDR2 LQKENI. CDR3 region: CASSLQRDEQFF. The CDR3 DNA reads as TGTGCCAGCTCCCTCCAGAGGGATGAGCAGTTCTTC.

This clone was recorded once. The V call is TRBV5-1, the J call TRBJ2-5, with 7 bases matching TRBD2. The CDR3 covers 13 residues. After removal of 0 bases from V and 7 bases from J, the junction contained 3 bases not matched to a gene. CDR1 is SGHRS and CDR2 is YFSETQ in the germline V gene. As DNA, the CDR3 is TGCGCCAGCAGCTTGGATCCGGGAGGGACCCAGTACTTC. It yields the protein CASSLDPGGTQYF.

The chain carries TRBV5-1 and TRBJ2-6; 7 nucleotides line up with TRBD1. The germline CDR1 and CDR2 sequences are SGHRS and YFSETQ. The CDR3 consists of 19 residues. The J segment lost 0 bases and the V segment lost 4 bases, leaving 13 bases of the junction unmatched. The CDR3 sequence: CASSRLGDRDLSGANVLTF. As DNA, the CDR3 is TGCGCCAGCAGCCGGTTAGGGGACAGAGACCTCTCTGGGGCCAACGTCCTGACTTTC. The entire variable domain, with the rest obtained from reference TRBV5-1 and TRBJ2-6, is as follows: KAGVTQTPRYLIKTRGQQVTLSCSPISGHRSVSWYQQTPGQGLQFLFEYFSETQRNKGNFPGRFSGRQFSNSRSEMNVSTLELGDSALYLCASSRLGDRDLSGANVLTFGAGSRLTVL.

The gene calls are TRBV9 and TRBJ2-7; a weak D match, TRBD2 (6 bases). Trimming took off 0 bases at V and 7 bases at J, with 11 bases between the two ends. This CDR3 spans 13 amino acids. From germline, CDR1 is SGDLS and CDR2 YYNGEE. The CDR3 here is CASSVGAGWEQYF. The CDR3 DNA sequence: TGTGCCAGCAGCGTAGGGGCGGGATGGGAGCAGTACTTC.

The chain links TRBV12-3 or TRBV12-4 to TRBJ1-2, with 10 bases fitting TRBD1. CDR3 length equals 13 residues. Unmatched junction bases numbered 4, after V lost 5 bases and J lost 7 bases. This chain's CDR3 is CASSQTGGSGYTF. CDR3 DNA sequence: TGTGCCAGCAGTCAGACAGGGGGCTCTGGCTACACCTTC.

For the CDR3, the DNA is TGCAGCGTTGAGGGGACTAGCGGGACCCAAGAGACCCAGTACTTC. It specifies CSVEGTSGTQETQYF. This chain joins TRBV29-1 and TRBJ2-5; TRBD2 aligns across 13 bases. The germline V gene has CDR1 SQVTM and CDR2 ANQGSEA. This CDR3 contains 15 residues. After removal of 3 bases from V and 1 base from J, the junction contained 2 bases not matched to a gene.

The rearrangement uses TRBV28 and TRBJ2-4; 7 bases align to TRBD1. V lost 6 bases, J lost 0 bases, and 5 bases stayed unmatched. The CDR3 is 15 residues long. Germline CDR1 is MDHEN and CDR2 is SYDVKM. DNA for the CDR3: TGTGCCAGCAGCCAGGGACAGCTAGCCAAAAACATTCAGTACTTC. Translating it yields CASSQGQLAKNIQYF.

J is TRBJ1-5 and V is TRBV28; the match to TRBD1 covers 7 bases. The V and J ends lost 5 bases and 6 bases, in that order; junction bases with no gene match: 10. The CDR3 sequence is 15 residues long. Germline V lookup: CDR1 MDHEN, CDR2 SYDVKM. The CDR3 coding sequence is TGTGCCAGCAGTACCGACAGGGATTCCAGTCAGCCCCAGCATTTT. Translation gives CASSTDRDSSQPQHF.

CDR3 in DNA: TGCAGCGTTTACGGGACAGGGCAGTCCTACGAGCAGTACTTC. Its protein is CSVYGTGQSYEQYF. The chain links TRBV29-1 to TRBJ2-7; the match to TRBD1 covers 9 bases. The junction had 6 bases not matched to a gene; V was cut back by 5 bases and J by 1 base. The CDR3 has 14 amino acids. Per germline, CDR1 SQVTM and CDR2 ANQGSEA.

As DNA, the CDR3 is TGTGCCAGCAGTCCCCCGGGGGCTGAAGCTTTCTTT. Protein product: CASSPPGAEAFF. The V gene is TRBV27, the J gene TRBJ1-1; tentative D call: TRBD1 (5 bases). The CDR3 length is 12 residues. Trimming stripped 5 bases from V and 6 bases from J, with 10 bases between. Germline CDR1 MNHEY, CDR2 SMNVEV (reference sequence).

The chain uses TRBV15 and TRBJ2-7, with 10 bases fitting TRBD2. The CDR3 spans 17 residues. CDR1 LNHNV and CDR2 YYDKDF come from the germline V gene (reference sequence). V lost 3 bases and J lost 4; bases outside the gene matches: 12. The CDR3 DNA sequence: TGTGCCACCAGCAGGAGTTCCCAGCTAGCGGGAGCTTACGAGCAGTACTTC. It translates to CATSRSSQLAGAYEQYF.

This clone was detected only a few times. The gene calls are TRBV19 and TRBJ1-5, with D hard to call. The CDR3 covers 13 residues. The V and J ends lost 5 bases and 5 bases respectively, with 10 bases between them. CDR1 is LNHDA, CDR2 SQIVND, per germline (reference sequence). CDR3 in DNA: TGTGCCAGTAGTGGAGGGATGGATCAGCCCCAGCATTTT. It is translated as CASSGGMDQPQHF.

The V call is TRBV10-3, the J call TRBJ1-6; the match to TRBD1 covers 10 bases. Germline lookup yields CDR1 ENHRY and CDR2 SYGVKD. V trimming: 9 bases; J trimming: 3 bases; junction bases outside the gene matches: 2. The CDR3 length is 14 residues. CDR3 sequence reads: CAIGQGVYNSPLHF. CDR3 coding DNA: TGTGCCATAGGACAGGGGGTCTATAATTCACCCCTCCACTTT.

V usage is TRBV18 and J usage is TRBJ1-4; 7 bases agree with TRBD1. Trimming removed 5 bases from V and 8 bases from J; junction bases left unmatched: 8. The CDR3 loop spans 14 amino acids. The germline V gene encodes CDR1 KGHSH and CDR2 LQKENI. The CDR3 sequence is CASSTAGGHEKLFF. The CDR3 DNA reads TGTGCCAGCTCAACCGCAGGGGGGCACGAAAAACTGTTTTTT.

This sequence joins TRBV2 and TRBJ2-3, with 8 bases aligning to TRBD1. CDR1 and CDR2 from the germline V gene are SNHLY and FYNNEI. After removal of 7 bases from V and 2 bases from J, the junction contained 8 bases not matched to a gene. This CDR3 region has 15 residues. The CDR3: CASKLDRGATDTQYF. In DNA, the CDR3 is TGTGCCAGCAAACTTGACAGGGGCGCCACAGATACGCAGTATTTT. The entire variable domain, with the rest obtained from reference TRBV2 and TRBJ2-3, is as follows: EPEVTQTPSHQVTQMGQEVILRCVPISNHLYFYWYRQILGQKVEFLVSFYNNEISEKSEIFDDQFSVERPDGSNFTLKIRSTKLEDSAMYFCASKLDRGATDTQYFGPGTRLTVL.

The chain has TRBV12-2 and TRBJ1-5. TRBV12-2 represents a pseudogene. The CDR3 spans 15 residues. This CDR3 is CASRHPGRSNQPQHF. The DNA for the CDR3 is TGTGCAAGTCGCCACCCTGGGAGGAGCAATCAGCCCCAGCATTTT.

This clone was observed a single time. V and J are TRBV6-5 and TRBJ2-7; D may be TRBD1 (6 bases). Trimming removed 6 bases from V and 5 bases from J, with 11 bases in between. The germline CDR1 and CDR2 sequences are MNHEY and SVGAGI. The CDR3 has 12 residues. The DNA for the CDR3 is TGTGCCAGCAGCAATACAGGGAACGAGCAGTACTTC. Its translation is CASSNTGNEQYF.

J is TRBJ1-5 and V is TRBV6-5; 8 bases align to TRBD1. The CDR3 covers 15 residues. Germline lookup yields CDR1 MNHEY and CDR2 SVGAGI. V trimming: 6 bases; J trimming: 6 bases; junction bases outside the gene matches: 10. The CDR3 loop reads CASRAPGQGPQPQHF. In DNA form, the CDR3 reads TGTGCCAGCAGGGCCCCCGGACAGGGCCCTCAGCCCCAGCATTTT.